Listed below are T cell receptor beta chains from one sample, sequenced in a study of T cell responses to AZD1222 COVID-19 vaccine. The data were produced by immunoSEQ multiplex PCR, yet TCRdb's version contains in-frame clones alone and is incomplete. The sample yields approximately 76,000 clones, about 91% seen once. This specimen consisted of peripheral blood, obtained on day 0 of AZD1222 vaccination. The source is an adult in good health. Each CDR3 is given with its conserved first and last residue. The D gene is left open where the match is weak. Clone size is given for some rows only: seen once, a few or many times, or a class if the clone is expanded.

abundance,j_gene,v_gene,d_gene,CDR3aa,CDR3nt
NA,TRBJ2-2,TRBV9,TRBD2,CASSALRAGGRTGELFF,TGTGCCAGCAGCGCCCTACGGGCGGGGGGCCGCACCGGGGAGCTGTTTTTT
NA,TRBJ2-7,TRBV27,NA,CASSFGTSVEQYF,TGTGCCAGCAGTTTCGGTACTAGTGTCGAGCAGTACTTC
NA,TRBJ2-7,TRBV10-3,TRBD2,CAINTGLAGSYEQYF,TGTGCCATCAATACCGGACTAGCGGGCTCCTACGAGCAGTACTTC
NA,TRBJ2-7,TRBV27,NA,CASSPTQVYSSYEQYF,TGTGCCAGCAGCCCGACTCAGGTGTATAGCTCCTACGAGCAGTACTTC
NA,TRBJ2-7,TRBV7-3,NA,CASSGSRLGEQYF,TGTGCCAGCAGCGGTTCTCGATTAGGGGAGCAGTACTTC
once,TRBJ1-1,TRBV19,TRBD1,CASSIDWDRRNTEAFF,TGTGCCAGTAGTATAGACTGGGACAGGCGGAACACTGAAGCTTTCTTT
NA,TRBJ1-2,TRBV2,TRBD1,CASSQKRGGQGHHLVYGYTF,TGTGCCAGCAGTCAAAAAAGGGGGGGACAGGGGCATCATTTGGTCTATGGCTACACCTTC
NA,TRBJ2-1,TRBV5-1,NA,CASSLVSALVNEQFF,TGCGCCAGCAGCTTGGTTAGTGCTCTCGTTAATGAGCAGTTCTTC
NA,TRBJ1-1,TRBV5-1,TRBD1,CASSRKPNTGVGDTEAFF,TGCGCCAGCAGCCGCAAACCCAACACAGGGGTGGGGGACACTGAAGCTTTCTTT
NA,TRBJ1-5,TRBV4-2,NA,CASSQDFSGIQPQHF,TGTGCCAGCAGCCAAGATTTTTCGGGAATTCAGCCCCAGCATTTT
NA,TRBJ1-3,TRBV19,NA,CASSIGPGNTIYF,TGTGCCAGTAGTATCGGACCGGGAAACACCATATATTTT
NA,TRBJ2-6,TRBV4-3,TRBD1,CASSPHPTGAGANVLTF,TGCGCCAGCAGCCCCCACCCGACAGGGGCTGGGGCCAACGTCCTGACTTTC
few,TRBJ1-2,TRBV13,NA,CASRKVGPSGYTF,TGTGCCAGCAGAAAAGTAGGGCCTTCTGGCTACACCTTC
NA,TRBJ1-1,TRBV20-1,NA,CSASFPQGINTEAFF,TGCAGTGCTAGTTTTCCTCAGGGCATAAACACTGAAGCTTTCTTT
NA,TRBJ2-3,TRBV7-9,NA,CASSVGGPSTDTQYF,TGTGCCAGCAGCGTCGGGGGTCCTAGCACAGATACGCAGTATTTT
NA,TRBJ2-1,TRBV24-1,TRBD2,CATSDLVGRSPNEQFF,TGTGCCACCAGTGATTTGGTCGGGAGGTCCCCTAATGAGCAGTTCTTC
once,TRBJ2-2,TRBV29-1,NA,CSVGRAGANTGELFF,TGCAGCGTTGGTAGGGCAGGGGCGAACACCGGGGAGCTGTTTTTT